The 5 T cell receptor beta chains given below trace back to one sample, sequenced in a study of OX40 agonist ivuxolimab in advanced cancers. Assay used: immunoSEQ multiplex PCR; TCRdb lists only in-frame clones, some missing. The sample has nearly 70,000 clones; more than 80% are singletons. The sequencing here drew on CD4+ or CD8+ T cells sorted from blood, taken in a trial of the OX40 agonist ivuxolimab. These receptors were collected from an adult with an advanced solid tumor such as melanoma, head and neck, liver or kidney cancer.

V and J are TRBV28 and TRBJ2-3, with D possibly being TRBD1 or TRBD2 (5 bases each). Germline CDR1 MDHEN, CDR2 SYDVKM. This CDR3 is built from 15 residues. V lost 4 bases to trimming and J lost 3 bases, with 14 bases between them. The CDR3 bases are TGTGCCAGCAGTTCTCCCGGGACGCCGACAGATACGCAGTATTTT. Encoded protein: CASSSPGTPTDTQYF.

This clone was counted between two and nine times. The chain uses TRBV12-5 and TRBJ1-5; maybe TRBD1 (5 bases). V was pared by 8 bases and J by 3 bases, with 8 bases between. The CDR3 sequence is 12 residues long. The V gene's germline CDR1 is LGHNT and CDR2 FRNRAP. The CDR3, as DNA: TGTGCTAGTCGGGACGACAATCAGCCCCAGCATTTT. Protein sequence: CASRDDNQPQHF.

J is TRBJ2-7 and V is TRBV19; D may be TRBD1 (5 bases). V dropped 6 bases and J dropped 5 bases, with 14 bases sitting between them. Per the germline V gene, CDR1 is LNHDA and CDR2 is SQIVND (reference sequence). The CDR3 has 13 amino acids. As DNA, the CDR3 is TGTGCCAGTAGAGGCAGGGCATCGGACGAGCAGTACTTC. Translated: CASRGRASDEQYF.

To note about this clone: Germline is not matched at one junction end, which may reflect a read error. The chain links TRBV18 to TRBJ1-2, with 10 bases identical to TRBD1. Per germline, CDR1 KGHSH and CDR2 LQKENI. This CDR3 region has 15 residues. As DNA, the CDR3 is TGTGCCAGCCCACCGAGGACAGGGGGGGACTATGGCTACACCTTC. This sequence encodes CASPPRTGGDYGYTF.

This chain connects TRBV12-5 to TRBJ1-5; no definite D call. The CDR3 totals 11 residues. The V gene lost 5 bases and the J gene lost 8 bases, with 7 bases spanning the gap. CDR1 and CDR2 (germline): LGHNT, FRNRAP. DNA of the CDR3: TGTGCTAGTGGTCCCCGGGAGCCCCAGCATTTT. This encodes CASGPREPQHF.